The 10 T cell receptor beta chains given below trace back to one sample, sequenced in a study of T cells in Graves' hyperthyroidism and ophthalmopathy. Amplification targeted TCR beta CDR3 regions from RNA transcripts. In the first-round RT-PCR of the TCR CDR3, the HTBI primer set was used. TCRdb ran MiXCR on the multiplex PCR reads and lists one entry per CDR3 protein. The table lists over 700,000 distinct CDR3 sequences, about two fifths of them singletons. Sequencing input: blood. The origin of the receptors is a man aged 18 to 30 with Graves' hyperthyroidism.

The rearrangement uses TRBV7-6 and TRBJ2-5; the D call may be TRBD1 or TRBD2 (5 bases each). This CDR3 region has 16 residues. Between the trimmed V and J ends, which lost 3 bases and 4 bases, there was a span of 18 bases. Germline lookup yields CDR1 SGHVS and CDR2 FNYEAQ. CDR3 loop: CASSFSFFDSGETQYF. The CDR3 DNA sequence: TGTGCCAGCAGCTTTTCTTTTTTTGACAGCGGAGAGACCCAGTACTTC. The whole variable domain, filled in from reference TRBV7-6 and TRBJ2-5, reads GAGVSQSPRYKVTKRGQDVALRCDPISGHVSLYWYRQALGQGPEFLTYFNYEAQQDKSGLPNDRFSAERPEGSISTLTIQRTEQRDSAMYRCASSFSFFDSGETQYFGPGTRLLVL.

The CDR3 DNA follows: TGCGCCAGCAGCTTGACAGCCGGAGCTAATGAAAAACTGTTTTTT. Translating it yields CASSLTAGANEKLFF. The chain joins TRBV5-1 to TRBJ1-4; D is ambiguous. V was cut by 1 base and J by 3 bases, with 10 bases left in between. This CDR3 has 15 amino acids. Germline V gene sequence: CDR1 SGHRS, CDR2 YFSETQ.

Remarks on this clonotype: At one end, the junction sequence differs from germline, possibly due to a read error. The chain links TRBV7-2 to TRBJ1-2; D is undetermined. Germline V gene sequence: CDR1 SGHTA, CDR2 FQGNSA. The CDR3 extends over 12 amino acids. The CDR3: CTSSLGQDGYTF. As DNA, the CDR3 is TGTACCAGCAGTTTAGGGCAGGATGGCTACACCTTC.

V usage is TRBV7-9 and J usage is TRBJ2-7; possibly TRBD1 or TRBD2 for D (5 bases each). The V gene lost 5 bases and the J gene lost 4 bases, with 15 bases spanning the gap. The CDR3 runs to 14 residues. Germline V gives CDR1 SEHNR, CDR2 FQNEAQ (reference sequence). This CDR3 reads CASSPWDRYYEQYF. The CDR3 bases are TGTGCCAGCAGCCCCTGGGACCGGTATTACGAGCAGTACTTC. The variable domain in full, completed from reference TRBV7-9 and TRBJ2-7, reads DTGVSQNPRHKITKRGQNVTFRCDPISEHNRLYWYRQTLGQGPEFLTYFQNEAQLEKSRLLSDRFSAERPKGSFSTLEIQRTEQGDSAMYLCASSPWDRYYEQYFGPGTRLTVT.

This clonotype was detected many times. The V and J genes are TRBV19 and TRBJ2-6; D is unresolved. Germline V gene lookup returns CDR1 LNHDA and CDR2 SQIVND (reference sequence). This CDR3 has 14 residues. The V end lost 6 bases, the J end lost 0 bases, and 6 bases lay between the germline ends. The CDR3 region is CASRGISGANVLTF. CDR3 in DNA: TGTGCCAGTAGAGGAATCTCTGGGGCCAACGTCCTGACTTTC.

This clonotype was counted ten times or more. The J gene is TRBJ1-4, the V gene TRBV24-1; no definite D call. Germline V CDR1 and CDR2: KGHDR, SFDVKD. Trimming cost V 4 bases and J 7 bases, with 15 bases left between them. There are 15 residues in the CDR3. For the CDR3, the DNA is TGTGCCACCAGTGACTGGACGGCCTGGAGTGAAAAACTGTTTTTT. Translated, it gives CATSDWTAWSEKLFF.

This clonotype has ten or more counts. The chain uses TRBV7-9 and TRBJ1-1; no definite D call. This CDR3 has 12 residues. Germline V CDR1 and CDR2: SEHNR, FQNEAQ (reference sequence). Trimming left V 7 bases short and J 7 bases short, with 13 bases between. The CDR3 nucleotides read TGTGCCAGCAATGAGGCACGACGTGAAGCTTTCTTT. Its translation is CASNEARREAFF.

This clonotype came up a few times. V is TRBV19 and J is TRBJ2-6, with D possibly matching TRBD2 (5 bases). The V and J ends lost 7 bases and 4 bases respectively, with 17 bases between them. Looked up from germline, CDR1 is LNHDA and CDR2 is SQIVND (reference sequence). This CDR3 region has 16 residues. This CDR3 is CASNGSPRRGANVLTF. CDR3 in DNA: TGTGCCAGTAATGGGAGCCCTCGTCGGGGGGCCAACGTCCTGACTTTC.

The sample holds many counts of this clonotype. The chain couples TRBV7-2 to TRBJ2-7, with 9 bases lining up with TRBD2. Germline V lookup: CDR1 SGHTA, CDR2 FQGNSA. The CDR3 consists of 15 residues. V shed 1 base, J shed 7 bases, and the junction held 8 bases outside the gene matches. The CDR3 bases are TGTGCCAGCAGCTTAGGGGGGACTAGCCTTATGGAGCAGTACTTC. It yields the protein CASSLGGTSLMEQYF.

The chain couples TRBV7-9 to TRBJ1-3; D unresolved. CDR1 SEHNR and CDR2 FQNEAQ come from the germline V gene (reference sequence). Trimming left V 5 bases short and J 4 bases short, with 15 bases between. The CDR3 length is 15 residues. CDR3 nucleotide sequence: TGTGCCAGCAGCCCGACGCATGTGCAGGGAAACACCATATATTTT. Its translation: CASSPTHVQGNTIYF. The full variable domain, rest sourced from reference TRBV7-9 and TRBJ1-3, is DTGVSQNPRHKITKRGQNVTFRCDPISEHNRLYWYRQTLGQGPEFLTYFQNEAQLEKSRLLSDRFSAERPKGSFSTLEIQRTEQGDSAMYLCASSPTHVQGNTIYFGEGSWLTVV.